This T cell receptor beta chain originates from a study of cytomegalovirus exposure and HLA in healthy donors. PCR employed 60 Vbeta and 13 Jbeta primers. Assay used: immunoSEQ multiplex PCR; TCRdb lists only in-frame clones, some missing. In all, the sample yields 50,000 or so clones. CDR1 and CDR2 from the germline V gene are SGHRS and YFSETQ. Trimming cost V 3 bases and J 1 base; bases outside gene matches: 4. The CDR3 sequence is 15 residues long. Donors consisted of healthy bone marrow donors. This rearrangement joins TRBV5-1 to TRBJ2-7; 10 bases are a match to TRBD1. The sequence was collected from a woman in her 40s in good health and CMV-seronegative. Sequenced sample: PBMCs. The CDR3 sequence is CASSSPGQGSYEQYF. Written as DNA, the CDR3 is TGCGCCAGCAGCTCACCGGGACAGGGGTCCTACGAGCAGTACTTC.